These T cell receptor beta chains were read from a single sample in a study of shared clonotypes between healthy human individuals. Clones were read by immunoSEQ multiplex PCR, and TCRdb kept only the in-frame ones, dropping some. The repertoire includes 850,000 to 1,100,000 clones, about 80% of them detected once, and 0.89% sits in the top ten. Sequencing was done on a sample of memory CD4+ T cells from PBMCs. The receptor source for this set is a man aged 18-30 years in good health. Some clones in this sample may be carry-over from other donors' samples. Both conserved end residues are part of each CDR3. D genes are given only for firm matches. Rows may omit the clone size; those that give it use once, few, many or a size class.

d_gene: .; v_gene: TRBV6-1; j_gene: TRBJ2-7; abundance: .; CDR3aa: CASSEARGVYEQYF; CDR3nt: TGTGCCAGCAGTGAAGCGCGGGGTGTCTACGAGCAGTACTTC
d_gene: .; v_gene: TRBV27; j_gene: TRBJ2-2; abundance: .; CDR3aa: CASSLTRDGELFF; CDR3nt: TGTGCCAGCAGTTTGACTCGGGACGGGGAGCTGTTTTTT
d_gene: TRBD1; v_gene: TRBV11-2; j_gene: TRBJ1-3; abundance: .; CDR3aa: CASSLEITGGLGNTIYF; CDR3nt: TGTGCCAGCAGCTTAGAGATCACAGGGGGGCTTGGAAACACCATATATTTT
d_gene: .; v_gene: TRBV9; j_gene: TRBJ1-2; abundance: .; CDR3aa: CASTKDGGVRGYTF; CDR3nt: TGTGCCAGCACCAAAGATGGGGGGGTTCGTGGCTACACCTTC
d_gene: .; v_gene: TRBV30; j_gene: TRBJ1-6; abundance: .; CDR3aa: CAWSGSGPLHF; CDR3nt: TGTGCCTGGAGTGGTTCTGGCCCCCTCCACTTT
d_gene: .; v_gene: TRBV9; j_gene: TRBJ1-5; abundance: once; CDR3aa: CASSVVEGPGGNQPQHF; CDR3nt: TGTGCCAGCAGCGTAGTGGAGGGGCCAGGTGGGAATCAGCCCCAGCATTTT
d_gene: .; v_gene: TRBV30; j_gene: TRBJ1-4; abundance: .; CDR3aa: CAWTYSSTNEKLFF; CDR3nt: TGTGCCTGGACTTACAGCTCAACTAATGAAAAACTGTTTTTT
d_gene: .; v_gene: TRBV19; j_gene: TRBJ1-5; abundance: .; CDR3aa: CASTPGLNNQPQHF; CDR3nt: TGTGCCAGTACTCCGGGACTGAACAATCAGCCCCAGCATTTT
d_gene: TRBD1; v_gene: TRBV6-6; j_gene: TRBJ1-2; abundance: .; CDR3aa: CASSFGTDYGYTF; CDR3nt: TGTGCCAGCAGTTTTGGGACAGACTATGGCTACACCTTC
d_gene: TRBD2; v_gene: TRBV4-2; j_gene: TRBJ2-7; abundance: medium-sized; CDR3aa: CASSQDSSGYEQYF; CDR3nt: TGTGCCAGCAGCCAAGATTCTAGCGGCTACGAGCAGTACTTC
d_gene: TRBD1; v_gene: TRBV5-1; j_gene: TRBJ1-1; abundance: .; CDR3aa: CASRFSQTGDGAFF; CDR3nt: TGCGCCAGCAGATTCTCTCAAACAGGGGACGGAGCTTTCTTT
d_gene: .; v_gene: TRBV4-1; j_gene: TRBJ2-7; abundance: once; CDR3aa: CASSLDGAGDEQYF; CDR3nt: TGCGCCAGCAGTCTAGACGGCGCTGGGGACGAGCAGTACTTC
d_gene: .; v_gene: TRBV9; j_gene: TRBJ1-4; abundance: many; CDR3aa: CASSPSGVPRNEKLFF; CDR3nt: TGTGCCAGCAGCCCCTCCGGTGTACCTCGCAATGAAAAACTGTTTTTT
d_gene: .; v_gene: TRBV30; j_gene: TRBJ1-4; abundance: .; CDR3aa: CAWSVVVGEKLFF; CDR3nt: TGTGCCTGGAGTGTGGTAGTTGGCGAAAAACTGTTTTTT
d_gene: .; v_gene: TRBV28; j_gene: TRBJ1-4; abundance: .; CDR3aa: CASSFPLYGELFF; CDR3nt: TGTGCCAGCAGTTTCCCCCTGTATGGCGAACTGTTTTTT
d_gene: .; v_gene: TRBV20-1; j_gene: TRBJ1-3; abundance: .; CDR3aa: CSASPGNTIYF; CDR3nt: TGCAGTGCTTCTCCTGGAAACACCATATATTTT
d_gene: .; v_gene: TRBV7-2; j_gene: TRBJ2-1; abundance: .; CDR3aa: CASSLGDSTEQFF; CDR3nt: TGTGCCAGCAGCTTAGGGGACTCGACCGAGCAGTTCTTC
d_gene: .; v_gene: TRBV18; j_gene: TRBJ1-1; abundance: .; CDR3aa: CASSQGMNTEAFF; CDR3nt: TGTGCCAGCTCACAGGGGATGAACACTGAAGCTTTCTTT
d_gene: .; v_gene: TRBV7-9; j_gene: TRBJ1-3; abundance: few; CDR3aa: CASNLGTTPGNTIYF; CDR3nt: TGTGCCAGCAACCTAGGAACGACTCCTGGAAACACCATATATTTT
d_gene: .; v_gene: TRBV27; j_gene: TRBJ2-1; abundance: .; CDR3aa: CASSSPDLGHGEQFF; CDR3nt: TGTGCCAGCAGTTCCCCGGACTTGGGCCATGGTGAGCAGTTCTTC
d_gene: .; v_gene: TRBV6-1; j_gene: TRBJ1-5; abundance: .; CDR3aa: CASTTGLRQPQHF; CDR3nt: TGTGCCAGCACCACGGGACTCCGCCAGCCCCAGCATTTT
d_gene: TRBD2; v_gene: TRBV7-8; j_gene: TRBJ2-7; abundance: .; CDR3aa: CASSLVEREFSYEQYF; CDR3nt: TGTGCCAGCAGCTTAGTTGAGCGGGAGTTCTCCTACGAGCAGTACTTC
d_gene: TRBD1; v_gene: TRBV2; j_gene: TRBJ2-7; abundance: .; CDR3aa: CAGRDRGYEQYF; CDR3nt: TGTGCCGGCCGGGACAGGGGGTACGAGCAGTACTTC
d_gene: TRBD1; v_gene: TRBV28; j_gene: TRBJ2-1; abundance: few; CDR3aa: CASSSFGQEYNEQFF; CDR3nt: TGTGCCAGCAGTTCTTTCGGACAGGAGTACAATGAGCAGTTCTTC
d_gene: .; v_gene: TRBV5-3; j_gene: TRBJ2-2; abundance: once; CDR3aa: CARSLDIPNTGELFF; CDR3nt: TGTGCCAGAAGCTTGGACATACCGAACACCGGGGAGCTGTTTTTT
d_gene: .; v_gene: TRBV25-1; j_gene: TRBJ2-7; abundance: .; CDR3aa: CASREGGTVSYEQYF; CDR3nt: TGTGCCAGCAGGGAGGGGGGTACCGTCTCCTACGAGCAGTACTTC
d_gene: .; v_gene: TRBV30; j_gene: TRBJ1-1; abundance: many; CDR3aa: CAWSQGNQNTEAFF; CDR3nt: TGTGCCTGGAGTCAGGGCAACCAGAACACTGAAGCTTTCTTT
d_gene: .; v_gene: TRBV6-5; j_gene: TRBJ2-5; abundance: .; CDR3aa: CASSARAPETQYF; CDR3nt: TGTGCCAGCAGTGCCCGGGCCCCAGAGACCCAGTACTTC
d_gene: .; v_gene: TRBV6-1; j_gene: TRBJ1-2; abundance: .; CDR3aa: CASSERVGDGYTF; CDR3nt: TGTGCCAGCAGTGAACGTGTGGGGGATGGCTACACCTTC
d_gene: .; v_gene: TRBV5-8; j_gene: TRBJ2-5; abundance: .; CDR3aa: CASAPKGLQETQYF; CDR3nt: TGTGCCAGCGCCCCCAAGGGGCTCCAGGAGACCCAGTACTTC
d_gene: .; v_gene: TRBV2; j_gene: TRBJ2-6; abundance: few; CDR3aa: CASNSDPGNSGANVLTF; CDR3nt: TGTGCCAGCAATTCAGACCCGGGAAACTCTGGGGCCAACGTCCTGACTTTC
d_gene: TRBD2; v_gene: TRBV30; j_gene: TRBJ2-3; abundance: .; CDR3aa: CACMTSGRLYF; CDR3nt: TGTGCCTGTATGACTAGCGGGAGGTTGTATTTT
d_gene: .; v_gene: TRBV5-1; j_gene: TRBJ1-1; abundance: .; CDR3aa: CASSLTGDTEAFF; CDR3nt: TGCGCCAGCAGCTTGACGGGGGACACTGAAGCTTTCTTT
d_gene: .; v_gene: TRBV11-2; j_gene: TRBJ2-5; abundance: .; CDR3aa: CASSLKGDRATQYF; CDR3nt: TGTGCCAGCAGCTTAAAAGGCGATCGGGCGACCCAGTACTTC
d_gene: .; v_gene: TRBV5-4; j_gene: TRBJ2-7; abundance: .; CDR3aa: CASSSSVEQYF; CDR3nt: TGTGCCAGCAGCTCGTCAGTCGAGCAGTACTTC
d_gene: TRBD1; v_gene: TRBV6-5; j_gene: TRBJ1-4; abundance: .; CDR3aa: CASWTGNDEKLFF; CDR3nt: TGTGCCAGCTGGACAGGGAACGATGAAAAACTGTTTTTT
d_gene: TRBD1; v_gene: TRBV18; j_gene: TRBJ1-1; abundance: .; CDR3aa: CASSPSITGDTEAFF; CDR3nt: TGTGCCAGCTCACCATCGATTACAGGGGACACTGAAGCTTTCTTT
d_gene: TRBD1; v_gene: TRBV5-1; j_gene: TRBJ1-1; abundance: .; CDR3aa: CASSLVNRGLGGTKAFF; CDR3nt: TGCGCCAGCAGCTTGGTCAACAGGGGGCTGGGTGGGACGAAAGCTTTCTTT
d_gene: .; v_gene: TRBV6-5; j_gene: TRBJ2-7; abundance: .; CDR3aa: CASSVTRKVGEQYF; CDR3nt: TGTGCCAGCAGTGTGACACGTAAGGTGGGCGAGCAGTACTTC
d_gene: .; v_gene: TRBV7-3; j_gene: TRBJ2-1; abundance: .; CDR3aa: CASSFQGHLGNNEQFF; CDR3nt: TGTGCCAGCAGCTTCCAGGGACACCTCGGAAACAATGAGCAGTTCTTC
d_gene: TRBD1; v_gene: TRBV2; j_gene: TRBJ2-5; abundance: .; CDR3aa: CASSGTGRETQYF; CDR3nt: TGTGCCAGCAGTGGGACAGGGAGGGAGACCCAGTACTTC
d_gene: .; v_gene: TRBV7-2; j_gene: TRBJ1-4; abundance: .; CDR3aa: CASSFRKGEKLFF; CDR3nt: TGTGCCAGCAGCTTCCGGAAAGGGGAAAAACTGTTTTTT
d_gene: TRBD2; v_gene: TRBV18; j_gene: TRBJ2-1; abundance: .; CDR3aa: CASSSSGAEDEQFF; CDR3nt: TGTGCCAGCTCATCCAGCGGGGCGGAGGATGAGCAGTTCTTC
d_gene: .; v_gene: TRBV11-2; j_gene: TRBJ1-2; abundance: .; CDR3aa: CASSPPGDITDGYTF; CDR3nt: TGTGCCAGCAGCCCTCCCGGTGACATTACGGATGGCTACACCTTC
d_gene: TRBD1; v_gene: TRBV28; j_gene: TRBJ1-1; abundance: .; CDR3aa: CASSLTGGAGTEAFF; CDR3nt: TGTGCCAGCAGTCTGACAGGGGGCGCGGGCACTGAAGCTTTCTTT
d_gene: .; v_gene: TRBV7-2; j_gene: TRBJ1-2; abundance: .; CDR3aa: CASKPPSGSYGYTF; CDR3nt: TGTGCCAGCAAACCACCATCGGGAAGCTATGGCTACACCTTC
d_gene: TRBD2; v_gene: TRBV2; j_gene: TRBJ2-1; abundance: .; CDR3aa: CASREVLAGYNEQFF; CDR3nt: TGTGCCAGCAGGGAGGTACTAGCGGGATACAATGAGCAGTTCTTC
d_gene: .; v_gene: TRBV27; j_gene: TRBJ2-7; abundance: .; CDR3aa: CASSAGRPSYEQYF; CDR3nt: TGTGCCAGCAGTGCAGGGAGGCCCTCCTACGAGCAGTACTTC
d_gene: TRBD1; v_gene: TRBV7-9; j_gene: TRBJ1-2; abundance: .; CDR3aa: CASSETRGQGGIDTGYTF; CDR3nt: TGTGCCAGCAGCGAAACCCGAGGACAGGGGGGCATTGATACCGGCTACACCTTC
d_gene: .; v_gene: TRBV10-3; j_gene: TRBJ2-2; abundance: few; CDR3aa: CAISDRATGELFF; CDR3nt: TGTGCCATCAGTGATAGGGCCACCGGGGAGCTGTTTTTT
d_gene: .; v_gene: TRBV10-1; j_gene: TRBJ2-2; abundance: once; CDR3aa: CASPRGDSGELFF; CDR3nt: TGCGCCAGCCCCAGGGGCGATTCCGGGGAGCTGTTTTTT
d_gene: TRBD1; v_gene: TRBV5-1; j_gene: TRBJ1-1; abundance: .; CDR3aa: CASSWSTGDTEAFF; CDR3nt: TGCGCCAGCAGCTGGAGCACAGGGGACACTGAAGCTTTCTTT
d_gene: .; v_gene: TRBV5-1; j_gene: TRBJ2-7; abundance: .; CDR3aa: CASSLFGSSGGEQYF; CDR3nt: TGCGCCAGCAGCTTGTTCGGCTCTTCCGGGGGTGAGCAGTACTTC